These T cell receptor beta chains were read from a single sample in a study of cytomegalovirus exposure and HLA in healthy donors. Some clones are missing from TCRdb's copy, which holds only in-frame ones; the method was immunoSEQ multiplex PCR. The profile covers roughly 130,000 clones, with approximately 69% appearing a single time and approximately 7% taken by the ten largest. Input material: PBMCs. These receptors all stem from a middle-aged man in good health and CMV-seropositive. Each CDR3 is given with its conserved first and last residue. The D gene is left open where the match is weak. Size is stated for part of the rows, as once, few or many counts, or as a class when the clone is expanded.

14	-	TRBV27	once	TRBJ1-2	TGTGCCAGCAGCCCTATGGTATCCGGCTATGGCTACACCTTC	CASSPMVSGYGYTF
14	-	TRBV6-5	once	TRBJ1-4	TGTGCCAGCAGTTCCAGGGAGGGGAATGAAAAACTGTTTTTT	CASSSREGNEKLFF
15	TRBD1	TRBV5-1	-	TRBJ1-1	TGCGCCAGCAGCTTGGGGGGACAGTTTCACAGTGAAGCTTTCTTT	CASSLGGQFHSEAFF
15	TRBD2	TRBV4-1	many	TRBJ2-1	TGCGCCAGCAGCTTTAGGACTAGCGGGCGCAATGAGCAGTTCTTC	CASSFRTSGRNEQFF
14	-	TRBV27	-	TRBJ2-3	TGTGCCAGCAGTCCGCAGCAGGGCACAGATACGCAGTATTTT	CASSPQQGTDTQYF
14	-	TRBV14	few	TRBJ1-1	TGTGCCAGCAGCCAGAGAACTGGGGGGACTGAAGCTTTCTTT	CASSQRTGGTEAFF
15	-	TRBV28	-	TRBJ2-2	TGTGCCAGCAGTAAGACAGTAGTGAGCACCGGGGAGCTGTTTTTT	CASSKTVVSTGELFF
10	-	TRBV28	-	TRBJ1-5	TGTGCCACCCTTTTTCAGCCCCAGCATTTT	CATLFQPQHF
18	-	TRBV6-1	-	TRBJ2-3	TGTGCCAGCAGTGTCGCGGCGGGCTTAGCGCCCGCGGCAGATACGCAGTATTTT	CASSVAAGLAPAADTQYF
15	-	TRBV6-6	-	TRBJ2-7	TGTGCCAGCAGTTACTCGATCCCGGGAACCTACGAGCAGTACTTC	CASSYSIPGTYEQYF
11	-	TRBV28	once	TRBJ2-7	TGTGCCAGCGGGGGCTTCTACGAGCAGTACTTC	CASGGFYEQYF
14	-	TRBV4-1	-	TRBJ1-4	TGCGCCAGCAGCCCGACAGGCAATAATGAAAAACTGTTTTTT	CASSPTGNNEKLFF
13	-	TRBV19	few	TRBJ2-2	TGTGCCAGTAGTATTCTTTCTGTTGGGGAGCTGTTTTTT	CASSILSVGELFF
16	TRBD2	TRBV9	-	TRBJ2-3	TGTGCCAGCAGCGTCGGGGGGGTGGGCCCCACAGATACGCAGTATTTT	CASSVGGVGPTDTQYF
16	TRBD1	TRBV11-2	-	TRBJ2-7	TGTGCCAGCAGCTTATTCGGACAGGGGGCGTTGAACGAGCAGTACTTC	CASSLFGQGALNEQYF
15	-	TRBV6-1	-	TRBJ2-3	TGTGCCAGCACGGTGGGGGGGCGCATCACAGATACGCAGTATTTT	CASTVGGRITDTQYF
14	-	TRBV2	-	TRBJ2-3	TGTGCCAGCAGCTATATGCGGGGCACAGATACGCAGTATTTT	CASSYMRGTDTQYF
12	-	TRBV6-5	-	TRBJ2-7	TGTGCCAGCAGTCCCGGACGGACAGAGCAGTACTTC	CASSPGRTEQYF
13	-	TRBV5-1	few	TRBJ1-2	TGCGCCAGCAGAACCGACAGGTTTGGTGGCTACACCTTC	CASRTDRFGGYTF
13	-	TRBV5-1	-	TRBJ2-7	TGCGCCAGCAGCCAACCCGGGGGCTACGAGCAGTACTTC	CASSQPGGYEQYF
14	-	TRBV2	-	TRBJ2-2	TGTGCCAGCAGTGTCCGAGAAAACACCGGGGAGCTGTTTTTT	CASSVRENTGELFF
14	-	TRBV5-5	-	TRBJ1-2	TGTGCCAGCAGCTCAGGGATCGGCTCCTATGGCTACACCTTC	CASSSGIGSYGYTF
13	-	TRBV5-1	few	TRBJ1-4	TGCGCCAGCAGCTTGGGAGGGAATGAAAAACTGTTTTTT	CASSLGGNEKLFF
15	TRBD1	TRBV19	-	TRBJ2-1	TGTGCCAGTAGTCCAATCCGGGACAGATACAATGAGCAGTTCTTC	CASSPIRDRYNEQFF
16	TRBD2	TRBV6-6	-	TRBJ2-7	TGTGCCAGCAGGGGGGGTCAGGAGCGGGGAAACTACGAGCAGTACTTC	CASRGGQERGNYEQYF
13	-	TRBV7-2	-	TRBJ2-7	TGTGCCAGCAGCTTAATGGCGGACTACGAGCAGTACTTC	CASSLMADYEQYF
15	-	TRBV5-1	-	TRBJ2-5	TGCGCCAGCAGCTTGGTTGGCAGGTATGAAGAGACCCAGTACTTC	CASSLVGRYEETQYF
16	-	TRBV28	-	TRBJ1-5	TGTGCCAGCACCTTAACGAGAGGGCGAAGCAATCAGCCCCAGCATTTT	CASTLTRGRSNQPQHF
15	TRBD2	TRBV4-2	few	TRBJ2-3	TGTGCCAGCAGCCAACTAGCGGGGGATACAGATACGCAGTATTTT	CASSQLAGDTDTQYF
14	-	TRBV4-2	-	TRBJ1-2	TGTGCCAGCAGCCAGGGGGCAACGGCCTATGGCTACACCTTC	CASSQGATAYGYTF
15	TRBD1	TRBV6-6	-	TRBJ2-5	TGTGCCAGCAGTTTAACAGGGGGCGTCACAGAGACCCAGTACTTC	CASSLTGGVTETQYF
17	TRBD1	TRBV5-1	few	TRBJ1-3	TGCGCCAGCAGCTTGGGAATGACAGGGGGCCGTGGAAACACCATATATTTT	CASSLGMTGGRGNTIYF
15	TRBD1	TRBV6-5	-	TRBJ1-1	TGTGCCAGCAGGGGTCCCGGGACAGGGGGCACTGAAGCTTTCTTT	CASRGPGTGGTEAFF
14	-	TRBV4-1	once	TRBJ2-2	TGCGCCAGCAGCCATGCCAGGGTTTCCGGGGAGCTGTTTTTT	CASSHARVSGELFF
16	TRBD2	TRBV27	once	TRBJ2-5	TGTGCCAGCAGTTCCTTCATGGGGGGGAGCCAAGAGACCCAGTACTTC	CASSSFMGGSQETQYF
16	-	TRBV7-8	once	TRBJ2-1	TGTGCCAGCAGCTTAGATCAGCAGGGGAGTACGCGGGAGCAGTTCTTC	CASSLDQQGSTREQFF
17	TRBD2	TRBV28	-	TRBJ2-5	TGTGCCAGCAGTCGACTCGTGGGAGGGGCAGGCGAAGAGACCCAGTACTTC	CASSRLVGGAGEETQYF
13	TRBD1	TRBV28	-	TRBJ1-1	TGTGCCAGCTACAGGGGCCGGAACACTGAAGCTTTCTTT	CASYRGRNTEAFF
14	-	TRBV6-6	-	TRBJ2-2	TGTGCCAGCAGTACAGGGATGAACACCGGGGAGCTGTTTTTT	CASSTGMNTGELFF
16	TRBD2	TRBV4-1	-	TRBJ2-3	TGCGCCAGCAGCCCTTCGGGCGGGGGGGCAGCAGATACGCAGTATTTT	CASSPSGGGAADTQYF